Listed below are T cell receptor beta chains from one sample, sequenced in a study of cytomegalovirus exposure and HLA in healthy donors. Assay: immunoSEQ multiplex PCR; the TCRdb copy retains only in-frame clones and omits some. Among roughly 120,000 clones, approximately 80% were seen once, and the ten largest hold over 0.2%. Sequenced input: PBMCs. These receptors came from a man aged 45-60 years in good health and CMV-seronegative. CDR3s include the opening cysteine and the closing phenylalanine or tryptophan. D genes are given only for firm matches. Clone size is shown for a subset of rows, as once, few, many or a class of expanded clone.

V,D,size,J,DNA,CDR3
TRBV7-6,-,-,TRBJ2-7,TGTGCCAGCAGCTTAAACCCGGCGGAGAACTACGAGCAGTACTTC,CASSLNPAENYEQYF
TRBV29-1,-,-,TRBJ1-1,TGCAGCGGCCACAGGAACCTGAACACTGAAGCTTTCTTT,CSGHRNLNTEAFF
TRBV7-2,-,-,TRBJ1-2,TGTGCCAGCGCCGAGGGAGGGGGCTATGGCTACACCTTC,CASAEGGGYGYTF
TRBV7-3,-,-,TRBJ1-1,TGTGCCAGCAGCTTACAGGGGAGGGGAGCCACTGAAGCTTTCTTT,CASSLQGRGATEAFF
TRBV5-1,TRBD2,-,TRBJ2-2,TGCGCCAGCAGCCACACCGGGACTAGCGCGAACACCGGGGAGCTGTTTTTT,CASSHTGTSANTGELFF
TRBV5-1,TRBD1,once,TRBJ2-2,TGCGCCAGCAGCTCCACGGACAGGGGCGACACCGGGGAGCTGTTTTTT,CASSSTDRGDTGELFF
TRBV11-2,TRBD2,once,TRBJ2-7,TGTGCCAGCAGCCGGGGGGGATTATCCTACGAGCAGTACTTC,CASSRGGLSYEQYF
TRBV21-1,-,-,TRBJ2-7,TGTGCCAGCAGGCTTGACCGGATAGCGGGAGTCTACGAGCAGTACTTC,CASRLDRIAGVYEQYF
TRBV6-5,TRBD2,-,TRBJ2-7,TGTGCCAGCAGTTATAGCGGGCCCAAATACGAGCAGTACTTC,CASSYSGPKYEQYF
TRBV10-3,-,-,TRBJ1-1,TGTGCCATCAGTGAGGGGGGGACCGGGGCTTTCTTT,CAISEGGTGAFF